Shown below are 27 T cell receptor beta chains from a single sample sequenced in a study of T cells expressing NK-cell markers. TCRdb reprocessed the 5' RACE reads and keeps a single row for each CDR3 protein, giving no DNA. The sample includes 350,000 to 400,000 distinct CDR3 sequences. The material sequenced was blood T cells: a sorted CD56 or NKG2C T cell subset, CD4+ or CD8+ T cells, or bulk PBMC T cells (not recorded which). Every receptor here comes from a woman between 50 and 59 years old in good health.

The chain joins TRBV5-1 to TRBJ2-7. The CDR3 has 13 residues. The germline CDR1 and CDR2 sequences are SGHRS and YFSETQ. The CDR3 here is CASSFARGYEQYF. The whole variable domain, filled in from reference TRBV5-1 and TRBJ2-7, reads KAGVTQTPRYLIKTRGQQVTLSCSPISGHRSVSWYQQTPGQGLQFLFEYFSETQRNKGNFPGRFSGRQFSNSRSEMNVSTLELGDSALYLCASSFARGYEQYFGPGTRLTVT.

V is TRBV5-1 and J is TRBJ2-7; the TCRdb call, TRBD2, lacks DNA for checking. The CDR3 consists of 16 residues. CDR1 is SGHRS, CDR2 YFSETQ, per germline. The CDR3 region is CASSPKAGTSRDEQYF.

This chain uses TRBV20-1 with TRBJ2-1; TCRdb picks TRBD2, but there is no DNA to check that call. CDR1 is DFQATT, CDR2 SNEGSKA, per germline (reference sequence). The CDR3 is made up of 14 amino acids. CDR3 sequence: CSARLAVTYNEQFF.

The CDR3 sequence is CASSRTIQETQYF. The rearrangement joins TRBV18 to TRBJ2-5. Germline CDR1 KGHSH, CDR2 LQKENI. CDR3 length: 13 amino acids.

The rearrangement links TRBV10-3 to TRBJ1-1. There are 13 residues in the CDR3. Germline CDR1 and CDR2: ENHRY and SYGVKD. The CDR3 is CAITKEENTEAFF.

This chain links TRBV5-1 with TRBJ2-7; TCRdb picks TRBD2, but there is no DNA to check that call. Germline V lookup: CDR1 SGHRS, CDR2 YFSETQ. CDR3 size: 14 residues. This chain's CDR3 is CASSSGTISYEQYF.

J is TRBJ2-5 and V is TRBV12-3 or TRBV12-4; TCRdb indicates TRBD2, and absent DNA this call remains unverified. The CDR3 sequence is 12 residues long. CDR3: CASKVRGGDQYF.

The CDR3 protein is CASSLVGRISGANVLTF. This chain connects TRBV7-8 to TRBJ2-6. This CDR3 has 17 amino acids. Germline V gene lookup returns CDR1 SGHVS and CDR2 FQNEAQ.

CDR3 sequence: CASTSAGTSNYGYTF. The rearrangement links TRBV5-1 to TRBJ1-2. The CDR3 is 15 residues long. Germline V CDR1 and CDR2: SGHRS, YFSETQ.

V is TRBV5-1 and J is TRBJ2-3; TCRdb's D call of TRBD2 is untestable without DNA. The CDR3 spans 15 residues. CDR1 is SGHRS, CDR2 YFSETQ, per germline. This chain's CDR3 is CASSLAGGPTDTQYF.

The J gene is TRBJ2-1, the V gene TRBV4-2; TCRdb's assignment of TRBD2 cannot be checked, as there is no DNA. The length of the CDR3 is 16 residues. Germline CDR1 and CDR2: LGHNA and YNFKEQ. The CDR3 loop is CASSQALAGGKNEQFF.

The V and J genes are TRBV4-1 and TRBJ2-1. This CDR3 has 12 residues. Germline V CDR1 and CDR2: MGHRA, YSYEKL. The CDR3 is CASSQEGGEQFF.

The chain employs TRBV20-1 and TRBJ2-1; TCRdb gives TRBD2 as the D gene, but with no DNA this cannot be confirmed. This CDR3 contains 15 residues. The V gene's germline CDR1 is DFQATT and CDR2 SNEGSKA (reference sequence). This CDR3 is CSARDTGLGYNEQFF.

The chain joins TRBV5-6 to TRBJ2-1; TCRdb lists TRBD1, though no DNA is available to test this call. The germline V gene has CDR1 SGHDT and CDR2 YYEEEE. The CDR3 contains 12 residues. The CDR3 loop is CASSPDRLRQFF. The whole variable domain, remainder taken from reference TRBV5-6 and TRBJ2-1, is DAGVTQSPTHLIKTRGQQVTLRCSPKSGHDTVSWYQQALGQGPQFIFQYYEEEERQRGNFPDRFSGHQFPNYSSELNVNALLLGDSALYLCASSPDRLRQFFGPGTRLTVL.

The V and J genes are TRBV29-1 and TRBJ2-7; no DNA is available, so the TRBD2 call from TCRdb remains unchecked. CDR1 and CDR2 (germline): SQVTM, ANQGSEA. The CDR3 runs to 13 residues. CDR3 sequence reads: CSVAAGSSYEQYF.

CDR3 protein: CASSQPGQGVEQYF. This chain links TRBV5-6 with TRBJ2-7; the TCRdb call, TRBD1, lacks DNA for checking. Germline V gene lookup returns CDR1 SGHDT and CDR2 YYEEEE. The CDR3 loop spans 14 amino acids.

CDR3 loop: CASREGHRSNEQFF. V usage is TRBV5-1 and J usage is TRBJ2-1; the D call of TRBD1 rests on TCRdb alone, since no DNA is present to check it. The CDR3 has 14 amino acids. Germline CDR1 SGHRS, CDR2 YFSETQ.

The chain employs TRBV28 and TRBJ1-2; TCRdb indicates TRBD1, and absent DNA this call remains unverified. The CDR3 length is 12 residues. CDR1 MDHEN and CDR2 SYDVKM come from the germline V gene. CDR3: CASSLAVTGFSF.

The chain couples TRBV5-1 to TRBJ2-7; TCRdb picks TRBD1, but there is no DNA to check that call. CDR1 and CDR2 (germline): SGHRS, YFSETQ. There are 15 residues in the CDR3. CDR3 protein: CASSLYGQGGYEQYF.

The CDR3 is CASSHTRSGGETQYF. The chain joins TRBV5-1 to TRBJ2-5; the D call of TRBD1 rests on TCRdb alone, since no DNA is present to check it. In germline, CDR1 is SGHRS, CDR2 YFSETQ. The CDR3 is made up of 15 amino acids.

V usage is TRBV29-1 and J usage is TRBJ2-5; TCRdb outputs TRBD2, but without DNA this stays unchecked. From germline, CDR1 is SQVTM and CDR2 ANQGSEA. CDR3 length: 13 amino acids. This CDR3 is CSVASGTQETQYF.

V is TRBV18 and J is TRBJ2-2. The CDR3 spans 15 residues. The germline gives CDR1 KGHSH, CDR2 LQKENI. CDR3 in amino acids: CASSPSQSNTGELFF.

The CDR3: CASSSVAGGPNNEQFF. The chain is built from TRBV27 and TRBJ2-1; there is no DNA to check the TCRdb D call of TRBD2. From germline, CDR1 is MNHEY and CDR2 SMNVEV (reference sequence). The CDR3 is 16 amino acids.

The rearrangement joins TRBV29-1 to TRBJ2-1; TCRdb indicates TRBD1, and absent DNA this call remains unverified. Looked up from germline, CDR1 is SQVTM and CDR2 is ANQGSEA. This CDR3 region has 14 residues. The CDR3 protein is CSVWDPTKRNEQFF.

The genes are TRBV6-6 and TRBJ2-1; TCRdb outputs TRBD2, but without DNA this stays unchecked. The CDR3 has 16 amino acids. Per germline, CDR1 MNHNY and CDR2 SVGAGI (reference sequence). The CDR3 loop is CASSSPGTSGSAEQFF.

This rearrangement joins TRBV5-1 to TRBJ1-4. Germline V gives CDR1 SGHRS, CDR2 YFSETQ. The CDR3 is 15 residues long. CDR3: CASSSDTVANEKLFF.

V usage is TRBV4-1 and J usage is TRBJ1-4; the D call of TRBD1 rests on TCRdb alone, since no DNA is present to check it. Germline V lookup: CDR1 MGHRA, CDR2 YSYEKL. CDR3 length: 15 residues. CDR3 protein: CASSQGPTDNEKLFF.